This TCR beta chain was captured in a study of shared clonotypes between healthy human individuals (dated by TCRdb to about 2020). For context, the study as a whole: A couple of women and three men aged 18 to 49 years were included in the cohort. For each donor, three plates each were used for CD4 naive and CD4 memory, two plates were used for CD8 naive, and one plate was used for CD8 memory. Per donor, leukapheresis produced somewhere between about 0.9 and 10 billion PBMCs. Different laboratories and diverse techniques were used to prepare libraries and sequence TCR repertoires, to increase sequencing depth and limit assay-specific biases. To estimate repertoire size and how much clonotypes are shared between individuals, the study performed deep sequencing of blood TCR repertoires from a handful of healthy adults. Overall study outcomes, separate from this receptor: Pairwise subsampling indicated that sequencing depth was expected to affect the degree of clonotype sharing among donors. Clonotypes shared by all four sorted-subset donors showed higher generation probabilities than non-shared clonotypes. Naive subsets generally had larger estimated clonotype richness than memory subsets did. Because the study included only a small number of donors, the genetic and exposure-history diversity represented was limited. Even with the large sequencing depth, rarefaction of the sorted-subset datasets indicated that sequencing was incomplete. Around 5% of naive CD4, 3.5% of naive CD8, approximately 2% of memory CD4, and over 0.35% of memory CD8 clonotypes were shared across a few donors. Sampling was limited to blood, and TCR repertoires in tissue likely differ from TCR repertoires in blood.

The CDR3 holds 13 amino acids from the cysteine to the phenylalanine. The retained sequence is limited to the CDR3, 39 bases, with the frame set at the first base. Trimming leaves V shorter by 1 base and J shorter by 5 bases, with the junction holding 0 bases beyond the gene matches. Per the germline V gene (reference sequence), GTSNPN is the CDR1 and SVGIG is the CDR2. Using the deep immunoSEQ assay, TCR CDR3 regions were amplified from genomic DNA by multiplex PCR. Extracted genomic DNA from each cell subset was spread evenly across all wells of several immunoSEQ 96-well plates, with each plate serving as a replicate. For sorted subsets, 200 to 250 ng of genomic DNA, equivalent to roughly 33,000 T cell genomes, went into each replicate PCR. The purified libraries were quantified using a Qubit 3.0 fluorometer, sized with a Bioanalyzer 2100, and then quantified again using the KAPA Library Quantification kit. Each immunoSEQ 96-well plate was sequenced on its own single-read 150-cycle Illumina NextSeq 550 flow cell. Processing in the source paper ran as follows. The immunoSEQ output contained only junctional sequences without quality scores, so filtering could not match that applied to full-length reads. Sequences were annotated with PyIR, a Python wrapper for IgBLAST v1.9, using IMGT germline references to assign V/J genes and CDR3. Reads with weak V/J assignments (E-value above 1e-6), missing CDR3, stop codons, out-of-frame junctions, or ambiguous translated residues were removed. A V3J clonotype was defined by an identical inferred V gene, J gene, and CDR3 amino acid sequence. Percentage overlap between repertoires was calculated by dividing the number of shared unique clonotypes by the size of the smaller repertoire. RTK rarefaction, the Chao1 estimator, and Recon v2.1 estimates of unobserved clonotypes were used to assess repertoire richness. Generation probabilities were computed with OLGA for all TCRbeta clonotypes obtained by the gDNA method from several donors. This is the immuneACCESS table as TCRdb keeps it, with only in-frame sequences that have V and J called. A part of the clones is gone; compared with another copy, unresolved V genes explain less than half, and the rest is unexplained. That table supplies the V and J calls and clone size; D and trimming were determined from the DNA. The table for this sample lists roughly 2.5 million clones; more than 80% of them were counted only once. The top ten hold over 0.12% of the sample.

The donors were healthy, HIV-negative adults who had no recently reported acute infections or vaccinations. Every donor was a Caucasian adult residing in Nashville, Tennessee, USA. Magnetic negative selection was used to enrich CD4+ T cells, after which naive cells were positively selected on CD45RA and the negative fraction became the memory subset. Blood was collected by leukapheresis, and PBMCs were isolated by Ficoll-Histopaque density gradient centrifugation and then cryopreserved in liquid nitrogen vapor phase. Purity and quantity of every magnetically sorted T cell population were checked by analytical flow cytometry. Each sorted fraction had its genomic DNA isolated and then quantified by UV absorbance on a Nanodrop 2000c. This clone appeared a few times. Its recognized antigen is unknown. No base quality values were provided; no much bigger clone lies one nucleotide off. Other nucleotide sequences in the sample specify the same CDR3.

This sequence uses TRBV30 and TRBJ2-3, with TRBD2 identical over 10 junction bases. The sequenced material came from naive CD4+ T cells sorted from blood. In the paper's terms, the cell subset or site label means: CD45RA+ positively selected. The receptor's source is a man in his late teens or twenties in good health. The nucleotide sequence is TGTGCCTGGAGTGGACTAGCGGGAGATACGCAGTATTTT. Its translation reads: CAWSGLAGDTQYF.